This T cell receptor (beta chain) was identified during a study of T-cell memory formation after mild COVID-19. TCRdb recomputed calls from the 5' RACE reads with MiXCR, one row per CDR3 protein. Of more than 300,000 distinct CDR3 sequences in the sample, over 11% were seen once. From germline, CDR1 is MNHEY and CDR2 SMNVEV (reference sequence). The CDR3 covers 14 residues. V was shortened by 6 bases and J by 4 bases, with 15 bases between the two germline ends. The clonotype comes from a man between 18 and 35 years old who had mild COVID-19 (a few samples of this study predate the infection). Cell type and time point are not known. The V gene is TRBV27, the J gene TRBJ1-1; D possibly corresponds to TRBD1 (6 bases). The source material was PBMCs or a T cell subset sorted from them (not recorded which). DNA of the CDR3: TGTGCCAGCAGGGAAAGGGGGTTGGTCACTGAAGCTTTCTTT. This codes for CASRERGLVTEAFF.